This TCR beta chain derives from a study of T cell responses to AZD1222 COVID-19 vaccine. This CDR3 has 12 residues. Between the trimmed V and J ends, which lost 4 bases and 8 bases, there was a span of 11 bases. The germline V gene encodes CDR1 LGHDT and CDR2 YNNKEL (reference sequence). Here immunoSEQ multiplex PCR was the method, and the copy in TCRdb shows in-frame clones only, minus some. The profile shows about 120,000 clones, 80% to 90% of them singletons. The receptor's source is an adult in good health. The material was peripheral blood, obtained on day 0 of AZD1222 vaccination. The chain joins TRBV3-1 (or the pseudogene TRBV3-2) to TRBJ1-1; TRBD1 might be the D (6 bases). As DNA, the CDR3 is TGTGCCAGCAGCCGTGGACAGACCGAAGCTTTCTTT. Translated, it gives CASSRGQTEAFF.